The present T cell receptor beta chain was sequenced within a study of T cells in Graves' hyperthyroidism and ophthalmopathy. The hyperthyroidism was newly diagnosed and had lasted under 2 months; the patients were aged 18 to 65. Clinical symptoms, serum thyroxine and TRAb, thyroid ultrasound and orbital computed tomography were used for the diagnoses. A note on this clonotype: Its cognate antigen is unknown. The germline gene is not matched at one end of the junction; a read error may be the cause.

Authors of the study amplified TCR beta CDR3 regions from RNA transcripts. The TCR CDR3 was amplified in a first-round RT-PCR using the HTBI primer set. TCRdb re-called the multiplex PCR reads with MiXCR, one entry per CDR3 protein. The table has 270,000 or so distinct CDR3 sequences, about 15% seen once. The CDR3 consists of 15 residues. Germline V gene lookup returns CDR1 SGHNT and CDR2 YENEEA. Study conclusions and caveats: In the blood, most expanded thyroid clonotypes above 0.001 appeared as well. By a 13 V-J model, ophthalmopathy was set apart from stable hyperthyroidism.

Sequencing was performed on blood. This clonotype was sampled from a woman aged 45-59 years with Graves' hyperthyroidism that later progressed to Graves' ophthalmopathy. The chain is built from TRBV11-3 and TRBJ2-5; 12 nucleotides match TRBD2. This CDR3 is CASSRTSGRSETRYF. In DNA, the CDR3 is TGTGCCAGCAGCCGAACTAGCGGGAGGTCAGAGACCCGGTACTTC.